This section outlines one T cell receptor (beta chain) sequence together with its context. These data belong to a study of blood T cell repertoires in COVID-19. About the study: T cells, B-cell-depleted T cells, or PBMCs supplied cDNA or gDNA.

Authors' analysis steps: Reference gene primer amplification in the assay estimated nucleated cell counts. Data came from immunoSEQ multiplex PCR; TCRdb stores just in-frame clones and leaves some out. That table supplies the V and J calls and clone size; D and trimming were determined from the DNA. The table records about 100,000 clones, around 81% of them present only once. The sequenced sample consisted of peripheral blood. This TCR was recovered from a man aged 80 or over with COVID-19, enrolled during active disease.

DNA of the CDR3: TGTGCCACCAGCAGAGTGGGGGGTAGCTACGAGCAGTACTTC. Its translation is CATSRVGGSYEQYF. The chain uses TRBV15 and TRBJ2-7, with a possible D match to TRBD2 (6 bases). The CDR3 loop spans 14 amino acids. Looked up from germline, CDR1 is LNHNV and CDR2 is YYDKDF (reference sequence). The V end was cut by 1 base, the J end by 3 bases, with 10 bases between.